These 16 T cell receptor beta chains came from one sample sequenced in a study of blood T cell repertoires in COVID-19. Some clones are missing from TCRdb's copy, which holds only in-frame ones; the method was immunoSEQ multiplex PCR. The sample consists of under 85,000 clones, approximately 85% of them appearing once. Sequencing was done on a sample of peripheral blood. The receptors originated from a man between 65 and 80 years old with acute or convalescent COVID-19.

J is TRBJ2-7 and V is TRBV7-9; a weak D match, TRBD1 (5 bases). The CDR3 totals 13 residues. The V end lost 6 bases, the J end lost 5 bases, and 14 bases lay between the germline ends. The germline V gene encodes CDR1 SEHNR and CDR2 FQNEAQ (reference sequence). The CDR3, as DNA: TGTGCCAGCAGGGTTGGGGCCGACCACGAGCAGTACTTC. This translates into CASRVGADHEQYF.

The chain recombines TRBV7-2 with TRBJ1-1; 8 bases map to TRBD1. This CDR3 is 16 amino acids long. Losses at the gene ends were 2 bases for V and 1 base for J; bases not matched to a gene: 6. Per the germline V gene, CDR1 is SGHTA and CDR2 is FQGNSA. For the CDR3, the DNA is TGTGCCAGCAGCTTATCCCCAACAGGGGGGAACACTGAAGCTTTCTTT. Translated: CASSLSPTGGNTEAFF.

The J gene is TRBJ1-6, the V gene TRBV28; TRBD1 agrees at 9 bases. CDR3 length: 14 amino acids. V lost 6 bases to trimming and J lost 7 bases; unmatched junction nucleotides: 4. Germline V gene data show CDR1 as MDHEN and CDR2 as SYDVKM. CDR3 residues: CASSWDRVNSPLHF. The DNA for the CDR3 is TGTGCCAGCAGCTGGGACAGGGTGAATTCACCCCTCCACTTT.

The chain employs TRBV9 and TRBJ2-3, with 9 bases aligning to TRBD1. V lost 2 bases to trimming and J lost 5 bases; unmatched junction nucleotides: 0. The V gene's germline CDR1 is SGDLS and CDR2 YYNGEE. CDR3 length: 13 amino acids. The CDR3: CASSVTGGDTQYF. The CDR3 DNA reads TGTGCCAGCAGCGTGACAGGGGGAGATACGCAGTATTTT. The full variable domain, in which reference TRBV9 and TRBJ2-3 provide the parts outside the CDR3, is DSGVTQTPKHLITATGQRVTLRCSPRSGDLSVYWYQQSLDQGLQFLIQYYNGEERAKGNILERFSAQQFPDLHSELNLSSLELGDSALYFCASSVTGGDTQYFGPGTRLTVL.

This clone has more than one count but fewer than ten. This chain joins TRBV11-2 and TRBJ2-7, with 10 nucleotides matching TRBD2. The CDR3 covers 15 residues. Per the germline V gene, CDR1 is SGHAT and CDR2 is FQNNGV. The ends lost 1 base at V and 3 bases at J; junction bases unmatched: 3. CDR3 loop: CASSLGASGSYEQYF. The CDR3 coding sequence is TGTGCCAGCAGCTTAGGGGCTAGCGGGAGCTACGAGCAGTACTTC.

The V gene is TRBV11-3, the J gene TRBJ1-1, with 11 bases identical to TRBD1. The CDR3 extends over 16 amino acids. The germline CDR1 and CDR2 sequences are SGHNT and YENEEA. V shed 1 base and J 6 bases; nucleotides not matched to a gene: 7. The CDR3 region is CASSLGTGGAKSEAFF. The CDR3 DNA reads TGTGCCAGCAGCTTAGGGACAGGGGGCGCAAAATCTGAAGCTTTCTTT.

Here the CDR3 reads CASSVGPGTNQPQHF. The CDR3 DNA is TGTGCCAGCAGCGTAGGGCCAGGCACTAATCAGCCCCAGCATTTT. The gene calls are TRBV9 and TRBJ1-5; D unresolved. The CDR3 is 15 residues long. CDR1 and CDR2 from the germline V gene are SGDLS and YYNGEE. V shed 0 bases and J shed 4 bases, with 11 bases lying between them.

This clone was recorded only once. This chain joins TRBV28 and TRBJ2-1; possible D gene TRBD1, 5 bases. The germline V gene encodes CDR1 MDHEN and CDR2 SYDVKM. This CDR3 is 15 amino acids long. Trimming shortened V by 6 bases and J by 0 bases, and 12 bases separated the two germline ends. Here the CDR3 reads CASSRQFSSYNEQFF. CDR3 in DNA: TGTGCCAGCAGCCGACAGTTTAGCTCCTACAATGAGCAGTTCTTC.

The gene calls are TRBV28 and TRBJ1-6; D might be TRBD1 (6 bases). The V gene lost 6 bases and the J gene lost 5 bases, with 14 bases spanning the gap. Germline V gene data show CDR1 as MDHEN and CDR2 as SYDVKM. The CDR3 loop spans 15 amino acids. The CDR3, as DNA: TGTGCCAGCAGGCCTGACAGGATCCATAATTCACCCCTCCACTTT. This translates into CASRPDRIHNSPLHF.

The CDR3 coding sequence is TGTGCCAGCTCACCCGGGAGGGCCGTATCCTACAATGAGCAGTTCTTC. Its translation: CASSPGRAVSYNEQFF. This chain connects TRBV18 to TRBJ2-1, with 8 bases aligning to TRBD2. Trimming removed 3 bases from V and 1 base from J; junction bases left unmatched: 5. The CDR3 consists of 16 residues. The V gene's germline CDR1 is KGHSH and CDR2 LQKENI.

The chain combines TRBV4-1 with TRBJ1-5, with D hard to call. Germline V gene data show CDR1 as MGHRA and CDR2 as YSYEKL. The CDR3 contains 15 residues. Trimming took 0 bases from V and 8 from J, leaving 14 bases between them. The CDR3, as DNA: TGCGCCAGCAGCCAAGACCTGGGAGGTTTTAAGCCCCAGCATTTT. Amino acid sequence: CASSQDLGGFKPQHF.

The chain links TRBV6-6 to TRBJ1-2; TRBD1 agrees at 7 bases. V shed 6 bases, J shed 13 bases, and the junction held 20 bases outside the gene matches. CDR1 and CDR2 (germline): MNHNY, SVGAGI (reference sequence). There are 15 residues in the CDR3. CDR3 in amino acids: CASSSTPGTAMAITF. DNA for the CDR3: TGTGCCAGCAGCTCCACCCCCGGGACAGCTATGGCTATCACCTTC.

The chain joins TRBV6-5 to TRBJ1-4; the match to TRBD1 covers 9 bases. Trimming at V came to 8 bases and at J to 13 bases, leaving 11 bases not matched to a gene. This CDR3 has 13 residues. CDR1 and CDR2 (germline): MNHEY, SVGAGI. This chain's CDR3 is CASGDRARNRLFF. CDR3 DNA sequence: TGTGCCAGCGGGGACAGGGCCCGGAATAGACTGTTTTTT.

V gene TRBV5-1 combines with J gene TRBJ2-7, with 10 bases fitting TRBD1. Germline values: CDR1 SGHRS, CDR2 YFSETQ. The CDR3 is 16 residues long. V shed 2 bases and J 2 bases; nucleotides not matched to a gene: 7. The CDR3 DNA follows: TGCGCCAGCAGCTTAGACAGGGGGCGCCCCACCTACGAGCAGTACTTC. Its translation: CASSLDRGRPTYEQYF.

The table lists this clone with a few counts. The rearrangement uses TRBV7-9 and TRBJ1-5; no clear D. There are 13 residues in the CDR3. Germline V gene data show CDR1 as SEHNR and CDR2 as FQNEAQ (reference sequence). Trimming shortened V by 1 base and J by 5 bases, and 6 bases separated the two germline ends. CDR3 DNA sequence: TGTGCCAGCAGCTTAGGCCAGGATCAGCCCCAGCATTTT. Translating it yields CASSLGQDQPQHF.

The chain links TRBV11-2 to TRBJ1-4; D possibly corresponds to TRBD1 (5 bases). With 1 base removed from V and 3 bases from J, the gap between germline ends came to 9 bases. The V gene's germline CDR1 is SGHAT and CDR2 FQNNGV. This CDR3 has 15 residues. CDR3 DNA sequence: TGTGCCAGCAGCTTAGTGACAGCCCCTAATGAAAAACTGTTTTTT. It translates to CASSLVTAPNEKLFF.